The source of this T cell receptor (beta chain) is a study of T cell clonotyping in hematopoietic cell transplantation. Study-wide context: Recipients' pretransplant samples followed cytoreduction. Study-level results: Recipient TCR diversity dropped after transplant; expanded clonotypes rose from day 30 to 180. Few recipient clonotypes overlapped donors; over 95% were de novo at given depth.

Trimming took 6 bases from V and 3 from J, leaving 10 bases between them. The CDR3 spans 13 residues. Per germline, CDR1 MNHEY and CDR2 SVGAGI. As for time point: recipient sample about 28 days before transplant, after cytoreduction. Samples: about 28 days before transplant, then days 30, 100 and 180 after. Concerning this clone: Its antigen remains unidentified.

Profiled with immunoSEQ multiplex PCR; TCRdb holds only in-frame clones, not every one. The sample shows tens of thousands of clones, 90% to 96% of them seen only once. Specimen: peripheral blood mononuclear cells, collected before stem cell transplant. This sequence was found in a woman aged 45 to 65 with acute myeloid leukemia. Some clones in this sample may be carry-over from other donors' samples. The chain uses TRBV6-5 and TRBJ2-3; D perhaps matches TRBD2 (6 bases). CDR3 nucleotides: TGTGCCAGCAGGCGGGGAAAAACAGATACGCAGTATTTT. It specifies CASRRGKTDTQYF.